The 25 T cell receptor beta chains reported below all come from one sample, sequenced in a study of T-cell reconstitution after alpha-beta-depleted transplantation in children. Unique molecular identifiers were incorporated when the TCRbeta library was constructed. TCRdb fed the PCR reads into MiXCR, producing one record per CDR3 protein. Here the sample spans 500,000 to 600,000 distinct CDR3 sequences, 15% to 20% being singletons. The sequenced sample was PBMCs from the stem cell graft donor, obtained from the stem cell graft. The receptors derive from a human donor who donated a stem cell graft to a child with acute lymphoblastic leukemia.

This chain uses TRBV11-2 with TRBJ2-5; no clear D gene. The V and J ends lost 1 base and 5 bases respectively, with 11 bases between them. This CDR3 is 14 amino acids long. Germline CDR1 and CDR2: SGHAT and FQNNGV. The DNA for the CDR3 is TGTGCCAGCAGCTTAGGGGCGACCCTGGAGACCCAGTACTTC. It yields the protein CASSLGATLETQYF.

V and J are TRBV7-6 and TRBJ2-1; D gene unclear. There are 18 residues in the CDR3. The V and J ends lost 1 base and 7 bases respectively, with 23 bases between them. The germline V gene has CDR1 SGHVS and CDR2 FNYEAQ. In DNA form, the CDR3 reads TGTGCCAGCAGCTTAGAAGGCTCACACTGGGCTTCTGGGAATGAGCAGTTCTTC. Encoded protein: CASSLEGSHWASGNEQFF.

The V and J genes are TRBV5-1 and TRBJ2-1, with 9 bases fitting TRBD2. The CDR3 is 19 residues long. V lost 4 bases, J lost 0 bases, and 14 bases stayed unmatched. The germline V gene encodes CDR1 SGHRS and CDR2 YFSETQ. The CDR3 sequence is CASSLTSGYRSSSYNEQFF. The CDR3 DNA reads as TGCGCCAGCAGCCTGACTAGCGGATATCGATCGAGCTCCTACAATGAGCAGTTCTTC.

In DNA form, the CDR3 reads TGTGCCAGCAGTTTTTACCGCGGGAGAGCTAGCACAGATACGCAGTATTTT. Translation: CASSFYRGRASTDTQYF. The V and J genes are TRBV12-3 or TRBV12-4 and TRBJ2-3; 7 positions match TRBD2. Losses at the gene ends were 3 bases for V and 0 bases for J; bases not matched to a gene: 9. The CDR3 has 17 residues.

Concerning this clonotype: This clone may be a read error of a much larger clone one base away. The V gene is TRBV6-2 or TRBV6-3, the J gene TRBJ2-2, with 16 positions matching TRBD2. The CDR3 totals 20 residues. Germline loops: CDR1 MNHEY, CDR2 SVGEGT. The CDR3 loop is CASSWEPGLAGGPLPGEQFF. The DNA of the CDR3 is TGTGCCAGCAGTTGGGAGCCGGGACTAGCGGGAGGGCCGCTGCCCGGGGAGCAGTTTTTT.

Only one count was recorded for this clonotype. The chain employs TRBV7-8 and TRBJ1-2, with 7 bases fitting TRBD1. The germline CDR1 and CDR2 sequences are SGHVS and FQNEAQ. The CDR3 extends over 15 amino acids. After removal of 3 bases from V and 0 bases from J, the junction contained 4 bases not matched to a gene. CDR3 residues: CASSFGQVANYGYTF. The CDR3 DNA sequence: TGTGCCAGCAGCTTCGGACAGGTAGCTAACTATGGCTACACCTTC. Together with reference TRBV7-8 and TRBJ1-2, the CDR3 gives the full variable domain: GAGVSQSPRYKVAKRGQDVALRCDPISGHVSLFWYQQALGQGPEFLTYFQNEAQLDKSGLPSDRFFAERPEGSVSTLKIQRTQQEDSAVYLCASSFGQVANYGYTFGSGTRLTVV.

This clonotype was seen only a few times. The rearrangement links TRBV30 to TRBJ1-3; no clear D gene. Looked up from germline, CDR1 is GTSNPN and CDR2 is SVGIG (reference sequence). Deletions cut 0 bases from V and 3 bases from J, with 6 bases between. This CDR3 has 13 residues. CDR3 sequence reads: CAWSVGDGNTIYF. The CDR3 DNA is TGTGCCTGGAGTGTAGGAGATGGAAACACCATATATTTT.

This clonotype was counted only a few times. The chain carries TRBV18 and TRBJ1-1, with unresolved D. V lost 3 bases, J lost 1 base, and 12 bases lay in between. In germline, CDR1 is KGHSH, CDR2 LQKENI. The CDR3 contains 15 residues. CDR3: CASSPNAIANTEAFF. CDR3 DNA sequence: TGTGCCAGCTCACCGAACGCCATTGCGAACACTGAAGCTTTCTTT.

This chain uses TRBV7-9 with TRBJ2-7; D unresolved. The length of the CDR3 is 14 residues. Germline V gene lookup returns CDR1 SEHNR and CDR2 FQNEAQ (reference sequence). Deletions cut 5 bases from V and 1 base from J, with 12 bases between. In DNA, the CDR3 is TGTGCCAGCAGCCAGTTCCAGGTATCCTACGAGCAGTACTTC. This codes for CASSQFQVSYEQYF. The complete variable domain, with remaining parts taken from reference TRBV7-9 and TRBJ2-7, reads DTGVSQNPRHKITKRGQNVTFRCDPISEHNRLYWYRQTLGQGPEFLTYFQNEAQLEKSRLLSDRFSAERPKGSFSTLEIQRTEQGDSAMYLCASSQFQVSYEQYFGPGTRLTVT.

The chain uses TRBV27 and TRBJ1-2; TRBD1 is a possible D gene (5 bases). The CDR3 totals 16 residues. Germline loops: CDR1 MNHEY, CDR2 SMNVEV (reference sequence). V lost 0 bases to trimming and J lost 0 bases, with 11 bases between them. CDR3 sequence (DNA): TGTGCCAGCAGTTTATCGCGGCCAGGGTCTAACTATGGCTACACCTTC. Protein product: CASSLSRPGSNYGYTF.

This clonotype has just a few counts. This chain connects TRBV15 to TRBJ2-5; D is unresolved. V was pared by 1 base and J by 0 bases, with 6 bases between. There are 14 residues in the CDR3. Germline V CDR1 and CDR2: LNHNV, YYDKDF (reference sequence). The CDR3 bases are TGTGCCACCAGCAGAGTAGGTAACCAAGAGACCCAGTACTTC. Amino acid sequence: CATSRVGNQETQYF.

The gene calls are TRBV4-1 and TRBJ2-1; tentative D call: TRBD1 (5 bases). There are 15 residues in the CDR3. Between the trimmed V and J ends, which lost 4 bases and 5 bases, there was a span of 15 bases. CDR1 and CDR2 (germline): MGHRA, YSYEKL. CDR3 sequence reads: CASSRQPNGDNEQFF. DNA of the CDR3: TGCGCCAGCAGCCGACAGCCTAATGGAGACAATGAGCAGTTCTTC.

The table lists this clonotype with a few counts. This chain uses TRBV5-1 with TRBJ2-4, with 12 positions matching TRBD2. The length of the CDR3 is 15 residues. The junction had 3 bases not matched to a gene; V was cut back by 0 bases and J by 8 bases. Germline loops: CDR1 SGHRS, CDR2 YFSETQ. DNA of the CDR3: TGCGCCAGCAGCTTGGGACTAGCGGGAGTAGACATTCAGTACTTC. Its protein is CASSLGLAGVDIQYF.

The chain recombines TRBV9 with TRBJ2-7, with D possibly being TRBD1 (5 bases). V was trimmed by 4 bases and J by 6 bases, leaving 17 bases between them. The CDR3 extends over 14 amino acids. The germline V gene has CDR1 SGDLS and CDR2 YYNGEE. CDR3 amino acids: CASSTAAGFAEQYF. The CDR3, as DNA: TGTGCCAGCAGCACCGCGGCAGGGTTCGCCGAGCAGTACTTC. Based on the CDR3 plus reference TRBV9 and TRBJ2-7, the full variable domain is DSGVTQTPKHLITATGQRVTLRCSPRSGDLSVYWYQQSLDQGLQFLIQYYNGEERAKGNILERFSAQQFPDLHSELNLSSLELGDSALYFCASSTAAGFAEQYFGPGTRLTVT.

The V call is TRBV7-2, the J call TRBJ2-1, with 12 nucleotides matching TRBD2. Looked up from germline, CDR1 is SGHTA and CDR2 is FQGNSA. Germline trimming cut 5 bases from V and 6 bases from J; bases unmatched to any gene: 8. This CDR3 has 16 residues. The CDR3 sequence: CASSPASSGRANEQFF. The CDR3 nucleotides read TGTGCCAGCAGCCCAGCCTCTAGCGGGAGGGCCAATGAGCAGTTCTTC. The whole variable domain, filled in from reference TRBV7-2 and TRBJ2-1, reads GAGVSQSPSNKVTEKGKDVELRCDPISGHTALYWYRQSLGQGLEFLIYFQGNSAPDKSGLPSDRFSAERTGGSVSTLTIQRTQQEDSAVYLCASSPASSGRANEQFFGPGTRLTVL.

This sequence joins TRBV20-1 and TRBJ2-7, with D possibly TRBD2 on 5 matching bases. V was clipped by 1 base and J by 9 bases, with 10 bases between them. The V gene's germline CDR1 is DFQATT and CDR2 SNEGSKA (reference sequence). The length of the CDR3 is 11 residues. CDR3 sequence (DNA): TGCAGTGCTAGAGCGGAGCGGACGCAGTACTTC. Translation: CSARAERTQYF.

In this sample, this clonotype turned up a few times. The chain is built from TRBV6-5 and TRBJ2-3, with D uncertain. Germline values: CDR1 MNHEY, CDR2 SVGAGI. This CDR3 has 13 residues. V dropped 4 bases and J dropped 5 bases, with 10 bases sitting between them. The CDR3 sequence: CASSSGRIDTQYF. The DNA for the CDR3 is TGTGCCAGCAGTTCCGGAAGAATAGATACGCAGTATTTT.

This clonotype was observed a handful of times. The CDR3 nucleotides read TGCAGCGTTGTAGTTCGGGGGCATGGAGAGACCCAGTACTTC. It is translated as CSVVVRGHGETQYF. This sequence joins TRBV29-1 and TRBJ2-5, with D possibly called TRBD1 or TRBD2 (6 bases each). Trimming cost V 4 bases and J 4 bases, with 16 bases left between them. Germline CDR1 is SQVTM and CDR2 is ANQGSEA. This CDR3 region has 14 residues. Based on the CDR3 plus reference TRBV29-1 and TRBJ2-5, the full variable domain is SAVISQKPSRDICQRGTSLTIQCQVDSQVTMMFWYRQQPGQSLTLIATANQGSEATYESGFVIDKFPISRPNLTFSTLTVSNMSPEDSSIYLCSVVVRGHGETQYFGPGTRLLVL.

The CDR3 reads CASSQHRGRLRSEQYF. In DNA, the CDR3 is TGTGCCAGCAGCCAACACAGGGGGCGCCTAAGGAGCGAGCAGTACTTC. This chain uses TRBV3-1 with TRBJ2-7, with 9 nucleotides matching TRBD1. CDR1 is LGHDT, CDR2 YNNKEL, per germline (reference sequence). This CDR3 region has 16 residues. The V gene end was trimmed by 2 bases and the J gene end by 6 bases; junction bases not matched to a gene: 11.

The rearrangement uses TRBV4-1 and TRBJ2-3; 8 bases are a match to TRBD2. Trimming cost V 0 bases and J 6 bases; bases outside gene matches: 11. Germline V gene lookup returns CDR1 MGHRA and CDR2 YSYEKL. The CDR3 runs 17 residues. CDR3 in DNA: TGCGCCAGCAGCCAAGACGTCCTCGCGGGAGGTCAGGATACGCAGTATTTT. It is translated as CASSQDVLAGGQDTQYF.

This clonotype has only a few counts. The chain has TRBV5-1 and TRBJ1-1; 11 nucleotides agree with TRBD1. V lost 1 base, J lost 4 bases, and 6 bases stayed unmatched. CDR1 is SGHRS and CDR2 is YFSETQ in the germline V gene. The CDR3 runs 16 residues. The CDR3 region has the DNA TGCGCCAGCAGCTTGACCCCCGGGACAGGGGGCACTGAAGCTTTCTTT. As protein: CASSLTPGTGGTEAFF.

The chain joins TRBV20-1 to TRBJ2-4, with a weak D call TRBD2 (7 bases). The CDR3 spans 19 residues. CDR1 and CDR2 from the germline V gene are DFQATT and SNEGSKA (reference sequence). V was trimmed by 0 bases and J by 2 bases, leaving 23 bases between them. CDR3 sequence reads: CSAREAGRGGSGTKNIQYF. CDR3 in DNA: TGCAGTGCTAGAGAAGCCGGCAGGGGAGGGTCCGGGACCAAAAACATTCAGTACTTC.

The gene calls are TRBV19 and TRBJ2-6, with 8 positions matching TRBD1. V shed 7 bases, J shed 0 bases, and the junction held 5 bases outside the gene matches. The CDR3 is 16 amino acids. CDR1 and CDR2 from the germline V gene are LNHDA and SQIVND (reference sequence). The CDR3, as DNA: TGTGCCAGTACGGACAGGGTGAGCTCTGGGGCCAACGTCCTGACTTTC. This codes for CASTDRVSSGANVLTF.

The V gene is TRBV24-1, the J gene TRBJ2-1, with D perhaps TRBD1 (5 bases). Germline values: CDR1 KGHDR, CDR2 SFDVKD. The V end was cut by 4 bases, the J end by 10 bases, with 10 bases between. The CDR3 extends over 12 amino acids. For the CDR3, the DNA is TGTGCCACCAGTGACCATAACAGGGAGCAGTTCTTC. Translating gives CATSDHNREQFF.

DNA for the CDR3: TGTGCCAGCAGCTGGCGCGGGGAGCTGTTTTTT. It specifies CASSWRGELFF. V usage is TRBV7-9 and J usage is TRBJ2-2; D not resolved. Germline V gives CDR1 SEHNR, CDR2 FQNEAQ (reference sequence). The CDR3 runs to 11 residues. V was trimmed by 4 bases and J by 7 bases, leaving 4 bases between them.